Listed below are T cell receptor beta chains from one sample, sequenced in a study of blood T cell repertoires in COVID-19. Clones were sequenced by immunoSEQ multiplex PCR, and TCRdb holds only the in-frame ones, with some missing. Of some 230,000 clones listed, roughly 89% are singletons. The sample was peripheral blood. All receptors derive from a man aged 25-40 years who had recovered from COVID-19. Both conserved end residues are part of each CDR3. A D gene is named only where the DNA matches it firmly. Size is stated for part of the rows, as once, few or many counts, or as a class when the clone is expanded.

d_gene,j_gene,v_gene,abundance,CDR3nt,CDR3aa
NA,TRBJ1-1,TRBV3-1/TRBV3-2,NA,TGTGCCACTTCGATTAGGGGGAACACTGAAGCTTTCTTT,CATSIRGNTEAFF
NA,TRBJ1-3,TRBV4-1,NA,TGCGCCAGCCAGGTCACCTCTGGAAACACCATATATTTT,CASQVTSGNTIYF
TRBD1,TRBJ2-2,TRBV29-1,NA,TGCAGCGTCGCTCCGGGACAGGTGAACACCGGGGAGCTGTTTTTT,CSVAPGQVNTGELFF
TRBD1,TRBJ1-2,TRBV7-2,NA,TGTGCCAGCAGCCCAATAGGACAGGTTCAAGGCTACACCTTC,CASSPIGQVQGYTF
TRBD2,TRBJ2-7,TRBV5-6,NA,TGTGCCAGCAGCAGACTAGCGGGGGGGACCACGAGGGAGCAGTACTTC,CASSRLAGGTTREQYF
NA,TRBJ2-7,TRBV5-4,NA,TGTGCCAGCGCCCCTATACAGGGTAGCTACGAGCAGTACTTC,CASAPIQGSYEQYF
NA,TRBJ2-2,TRBV29-1,NA,TGCAGCTTCTCGGTTTTTGGCACCGGGGAGCTGTTTTTT,CSFSVFGTGELFF
NA,TRBJ2-5,TRBV7-7,NA,TGTGCCAGCAGCCGAGCCCCCACCTCAACTTCACAAGAGACCCAGTACTTC,CASSRAPTSTSQETQYF
TRBD1,TRBJ1-4,TRBV7-9,NA,TGTGCCAGCAGCTTAGTTGGCAGGGGGCACGAAAAACTGTTTTTT,CASSLVGRGHEKLFF
TRBD1,TRBJ2-7,TRBV6-1,NA,TGTGCCAGCAGTGAAGGACAGGGCCGAAACTACGAGCAGTACTTC,CASSEGQGRNYEQYF
NA,TRBJ1-2,TRBV16,few,TGTGCCAGCAGCCAATCAGCAGGGCTCTATGGCTACACCTTC,CASSQSAGLYGYTF
NA,TRBJ2-5,TRBV19,once,TGTGCCAGTAGAGGGGATTTTGAGACCCAGTACTTC,CASRGDFETQYF
TRBD2,TRBJ2-1,TRBV5-1,NA,TGCGCCAGCAGCTTTAGCGGGGGTAGCTCCTACAATGAGCAGTTCTTC,CASSFSGGSSYNEQFF
NA,TRBJ2-2,TRBV3-1/TRBV3-2,NA,TGTGCCAGCAGCCGCGAGTCAAACACCGGGGAGCTGTTTTTT,CASSRESNTGELFF
TRBD1,TRBJ1-2,TRBV9,NA,TGTGCCAGCAGCGTAGAAGGGACAGCGCGGGGCTACACCTTC,CASSVEGTARGYTF
NA,TRBJ2-2,TRBV19,NA,TGTGCCAGTAGTGAGTGGAGACGTATCTCGGTGGACACCGGGGAGCTGTTTTTT,CASSEWRRISVDTGELFF
NA,TRBJ2-7,TRBV4-2,few,TGTGCCAGCAGCCAAGATAACGAGGACTACGAGCAGTACTTC,CASSQDNEDYEQYF
NA,TRBJ2-6,TRBV4-2,few,TGTGCCAGCGGGGGCCGCTCTGGGGCCAACGTCCTGACTTTC,CASGGRSGANVLTF
NA,TRBJ1-3,TRBV24-1,many,TGTGCCAAGGGAGGGATCGCGGGAAACACCATATATTTT,CAKGGIAGNTIYF
TRBD2,TRBJ2-2,TRBV11-3,NA,TGTGCCAGCCGCAAAACGGGGGGGAACACCGGGGAGCTGTTTTTT,CASRKTGGNTGELFF
NA,TRBJ1-2,TRBV5-1,NA,TGCGCCAGCAGCTCGCGGGACGTGTCTAACTATGGCTACACCTTC,CASSSRDVSNYGYTF
NA,TRBJ1-1,TRBV27,NA,TGTGCCACCAGCCACGGGGGACCTGAAGCTTTCTTT,CATSHGGPEAFF
TRBD2,TRBJ2-2,TRBV7-2,NA,TGTGCCAGCAGCTTACGGGGGGGTGTTCGTACTAGCGGGGAGCTGTTTTTT,CASSLRGGVRTSGELFF
NA,TRBJ1-4,TRBV4-2,many,TGTGCCAGCAGCCACTCGACTTCCACAGGGATAAAACTGTTTTTT,CASSHSTSTGIKLFF
NA,TRBJ2-2,TRBV4-1,NA,TGCGCCAGCAGCCAAGAAAGGGCAGGGGCGATCACCGGGGAGCTGTTTTTT,CASSQERAGAITGELFF
NA,TRBJ2-3,TRBV9,few,TGTGCCAGCAGCGTAGGCGGGGCAAACACAGATACGCAGTATTTT,CASSVGGANTDTQYF
TRBD1,TRBJ1-2,TRBV29-1,NA,TGCAGCGACCGACAGGGTCTTTTCTTTGGCTACACCTTC,CSDRQGLFFGYTF
NA,TRBJ1-2,TRBV24-1,once,TGTGCCACCAGTGATTTCGGGAGGGGAAACTATGGCTACACCTTC,CATSDFGRGNYGYTF
NA,TRBJ1-1,TRBV21-1,NA,TGTGCCAGCAGCCCCCCAGTCGGGCAGGGGCCTAGGGAGAACACTGAAGCTTTCTTT,CASSPPVGQGPRENTEAFF
NA,TRBJ2-3,TRBV13,NA,TGTGCCAGCAGCCGTCGTACAGATACGCAGTATTTT,CASSRRTDTQYF
NA,TRBJ1-5,TRBV5-5,few,TGTGCCAGCCGTCCCGGGGTAGGCAATCAGCCCCAGCATTTT,CASRPGVGNQPQHF
NA,TRBJ1-4,TRBV29-1,NA,TGCAGCGTTGCCAGGGATCGAGAAAAACTGTTTTTT,CSVARDREKLFF
NA,TRBJ1-1,TRBV5-8,NA,TGTGCCAGCACCCGACGGGGGGGGGTGAACACTGAAGCTTTCTTT,CASTRRGGVNTEAFF
NA,TRBJ2-7,TRBV5-1,NA,TGCGCCAGCAGCCCCGGACAGTGGCCCTCCTACGAGCAGTACTTC,CASSPGQWPSYEQYF
TRBD2,TRBJ2-1,TRBV18,NA,TGTGCCAGCTCACCAGGACTAGCGGGGGGCGTAGAGCAGTTCTTC,CASSPGLAGGVEQFF
NA,TRBJ1-2,TRBV19,NA,TGTGCCAGTAGTACTAGGGCGGGTGGCTACACCTTC,CASSTRAGGYTF
TRBD1,TRBJ1-6,TRBV10-1,few,TGCGCCAGCAGGGGACAGCCCTCACCCCTCCACTTT,CASRGQPSPLHF
TRBD1,TRBJ1-4,TRBV5-1,NA,TGCGCCAGCAGCTATTGGACAGGGGGTGAAAAACTGTTTTTT,CASSYWTGGEKLFF
NA,TRBJ2-5,TRBV3-1/TRBV3-2,once,TGTGCCAGCAGCCAATTATTCAAAGGCGCGGGGTTAAGGGAGACCCAGTACTTC,CASSQLFKGAGLRETQYF
NA,TRBJ2-1,TRBV4-1,NA,TGCGCCAGCAGCCAAGATCTAGGGGCTGCCGTCAATGAGCAGTTCTTC,CASSQDLGAAVNEQFF
NA,TRBJ1-2,TRBV4-1,few,TGCGCCAGCAGCCAAGATTTGAGGAACTATGGCTACACCTTC,CASSQDLRNYGYTF
NA,TRBJ2-7,TRBV5-1,NA,TGCGCCAGCAGCTCCCAGACAGGATCCTACGAGCAGTACTTC,CASSSQTGSYEQYF
TRBD1,TRBJ2-1,TRBV11-2,NA,TGTGCCAGCAGCTTCGGACAGGGGGTATACAATGAGCAGTTCTTC,CASSFGQGVYNEQFF
NA,TRBJ2-7,TRBV5-5,NA,TGTGCCAGCGGAAGATCAGGGGATAATTACGAGCAGTACTTC,CASGRSGDNYEQYF
TRBD2,TRBJ2-7,TRBV30,NA,TGTGCCTGGATAACTAGCGGGATCTACGTGGAGCAGTACTTC,CAWITSGIYVEQYF
NA,TRBJ1-3,TRBV19,NA,TGTGCCAGTAGTATCTCCCAGGGCCCAAAGAACTCTGGAAACACCATATATTTT,CASSISQGPKNSGNTIYF
TRBD1,TRBJ2-5,TRBV24-1,NA,TGTGCCACCAGTGATTTAAGGGACAGGGTTACAGAGACCCAGTACTTC,CATSDLRDRVTETQYF
TRBD2,TRBJ2-7,TRBV6-6,NA,TGTGCCAGCAGTTACCCTAGCGGGGATGTTGAGCAGTACTTC,CASSYPSGDVEQYF